These 25 T cell receptor beta chains came from one sample sequenced in a study of TIL therapy for anti-PD-1-resistant metastatic lung cancer. The immunoSEQ assay was v3. Repertoires were generated with immunoSEQ multiplex PCR, while TCRdb's copy carries only in-frame clones and drops some. This table holds 40,000 to 55,000 clones, around 80% found once. Regarding time point: pre-treatment sample, taken before nivolumab and TIL therapy. The material sequenced was blood, taken at baseline. The receptors derive from a woman aged 30 to 85 with non-small cell lung cancer.

In this sample, this clone turned up once. The chain has TRBV7-3 and TRBJ2-7, with D possibly matching TRBD2 (5 bases). The CDR3 loop spans 13 amino acids. The V end lost 4 bases, the J end lost 3 bases, and 10 bases lay between the germline ends. Germline assignment: CDR1 SGHTA and CDR2 FQGTGA. CDR3 nucleotides: TGTGCCAGCAGCTCATCAGGAGGCTACGAGCAGTACTTC. It translates to CASSSSGGYEQYF.

The gene calls are TRBV4-1 and TRBJ2-7; 11 nucleotides line up with TRBD2. Unmatched junction bases numbered 7, after V lost 1 base and J lost 2 bases. The CDR3 has 17 amino acids. CDR1 MGHRA and CDR2 YSYEKL come from the germline V gene. The CDR3 DNA sequence: TGCGCCAGCAGCCAAGTCGCTAGCGGGGGGACCCCCTACGAGCAGTACTTC. It codes for CASSQVASGGTPYEQYF.

The V call is TRBV30, the J call TRBJ1-1; no clear D. V dropped 1 base and J dropped 8 bases, with 5 bases sitting between them. Germline lookup yields CDR1 GTSNPN and CDR2 SVGIG (reference sequence). The CDR3 covers 10 residues. The CDR3 region has the DNA TGTGCCTGGAGTGGAAAAGAAGCTTTCTTT. This encodes CAWSGKEAFF.

This chain links TRBV4-1 with TRBJ2-3; 10 nucleotides agree with TRBD2. Germline loops: CDR1 MGHRA, CDR2 YSYEKL. CDR3 length: 17 residues. J was trimmed by 1 base and V by 3 bases; bases with no gene match: 7. The CDR3: CASSQASGSDGTDTQYF. The CDR3 coding sequence is TGCGCCAGCAGCCAGGCTAGCGGGAGCGACGGCACAGATACGCAGTATTTT.

The chain employs TRBV4-1 and TRBJ2-7; D tentatively reads TRBD1 or TRBD2 (6 bases each). Per germline, CDR1 MGHRA and CDR2 YSYEKL. V was clipped by 0 bases and J by 1 base, with 13 bases between them. This CDR3 is 16 amino acids long. The CDR3 sequence is CASSQDRGGTSYEQYF. In DNA, the CDR3 is TGCGCCAGCAGCCAAGATCGAGGCGGGACATCCTACGAGCAGTACTTC.

The chain has TRBV14 and TRBJ2-3; 7 nucleotides agree with TRBD1. With 3 bases clipped from V and 7 bases from J, the junction kept 10 bases outside the gene matches. CDR3 length equals 15 residues. Germline-derived CDR1 and CDR2 are SGHDN and FVKESK. CDR3 coding DNA: TGTGCCAGCAGCCATGCGGACAGGCGCGTGAATACGCAGTATTTT. This translates into CASSHADRRVNTQYF.

The chain recombines TRBV19 with TRBJ1-1; D is ambiguous. The CDR3 is 14 residues long. Germline V CDR1 and CDR2: LNHDA, SQIVND (reference sequence). With 1 base removed from V and 3 bases from J, the gap between germline ends came to 9 bases. CDR3 bases: TGTGCCAGTAGTATAGGTTGGATTCACACTGAAGCTTTCTTT. This gives the protein CASSIGWIHTEAFF. The full variable domain, rest sourced from reference TRBV19 and TRBJ1-1, is DGGITQSPKYLFRKEGQNVTLSCEQNLNHDAMYWYRQDPGQGLRLIYYSQIVNDFQKGDIAEGYSVSREKKESFPLTVTSAQKNPTAFYLCASSIGWIHTEAFFGQGTRLTVV.

DNA for the CDR3: TGTGCCAGCAGCTTATCAGATACGCAGTATTTT. It encodes CASSLSDTQYF. This sequence joins TRBV7-9 and TRBJ2-3; D gene unclear. CDR1 and CDR2 from the germline V gene are SEHNR and FQNEAQ (reference sequence). The CDR3 covers 11 residues. Deletions cut 2 bases from V and 4 bases from J, with 1 base between. Full variable domain (remainder filled in from reference TRBV7-9 and TRBJ2-3): DTGVSQNPRHKITKRGQNVTFRCDPISEHNRLYWYRQTLGQGPEFLTYFQNEAQLEKSRLLSDRFSAERPKGSFSTLEIQRTEQGDSAMYLCASSLSDTQYFGPGTRLTVL.

There are a few counts of this clone. The genes are TRBV7-8 and TRBJ2-7, with D hard to call. Germline V gene data show CDR1 as SGHVS and CDR2 as FQNEAQ. The CDR3 totals 12 residues. The V end was cut by 2 bases, the J end by 0 bases, with 2 bases between. The CDR3 DNA reads TGTGCCAGCAGCTTAAACTCCTACGAGCAGTACTTC. Its protein is CASSLNSYEQYF. The complete variable domain, with remaining parts taken from reference TRBV7-8 and TRBJ2-7, reads GAGVSQSPRYKVAKRGQDVALRCDPISGHVSLFWYQQALGQGPEFLTYFQNEAQLDKSGLPSDRFFAERPEGSVSTLKIQRTQQEDSAVYLCASSLNSYEQYFGPGTRLTVT.

There are a few counts of this clone. The genes are TRBV7-9 and TRBJ1-1, with TRBD1 matching over 10 bases. The CDR3 extends over 17 amino acids. Germline trimming cut 1 base from V and 3 bases from J; bases unmatched to any gene: 8. Germline V gene data show CDR1 as SEHNR and CDR2 as FQNEAQ (reference sequence). The CDR3 region is CASSLGISGTGDTEAFF. The CDR3 nucleotides read TGTGCCAGCAGCTTAGGAATATCCGGGACAGGGGACACTGAAGCTTTCTTT.

This clone has a handful of counts. The genes are TRBV7-2 and TRBJ2-3; D unresolved. The CDR3 runs 16 residues. CDR1 is SGHTA and CDR2 is FQGNSA in the germline V gene. Trimming cost V 2 bases and J 1 base, with 13 bases left between them. CDR3 in amino acids: CASSLSLGRGTDTQYF. The CDR3 DNA reads TGTGCCAGCAGCTTATCTCTGGGAAGGGGCACAGATACGCAGTATTTT.

This sequence joins TRBV7-9 and TRBJ2-5, with D possibly being TRBD2 (5 bases). The J call is doubtful: the DNA matches TRBJ2-7 better. The CDR3 is 15 amino acids. CDR1 and CDR2 from the germline V gene are SEHNR and FQNEAQ (reference sequence). The CDR3 nucleotides read TGTGCCAGCAGCTTCGGGGAAGAACAGACCTACGAGCAGTACTTC. Encoded protein: CASSFGEEQTYEQYF.

The chain joins TRBV4-2 to TRBJ1-2; possible D gene TRBD1, 6 bases. The length of the CDR3 is 16 residues. Germline V CDR1 and CDR2: LGHNA, YNFKEQ. V was trimmed by 5 bases and J by 4 bases, leaving 20 bases between them. The CDR3, as DNA: TGTGCCAGCAGCTTAAGCAGGGGAAGTTTCGCCTATGGCTACACCTTC. As protein: CASSLSRGSFAYGYTF.

This clone showed up just a few times. V gene TRBV5-1 combines with J gene TRBJ1-2, with TRBD1 identical over 9 bases. The CDR3 loop spans 15 amino acids. The germline gives CDR1 SGHRS, CDR2 YFSETQ. V was clipped by 3 bases and J by 4 bases; unmatched bases: 7. CDR3 bases: TGCGCCAGCAGCTCAACAGGGGGCATGGGCTATGGCTACACCTTC. It yields the protein CASSSTGGMGYGYTF.

V and J are TRBV19 and TRBJ1-1; 7 bases map to TRBD1. The V gene's germline CDR1 is LNHDA and CDR2 SQIVND (reference sequence). Trimming cost V 8 bases and J 1 base; bases outside gene matches: 10. CDR3 length: 15 amino acids. CDR3: CASLVKGQTNTEAFF. Here the CDR3 DNA reads TGTGCCAGTCTAGTAAAGGGACAGACGAACACTGAAGCTTTCTTT.

The chain couples TRBV4-2 to TRBJ1-2; possibly TRBD1 for D (5 bases). This CDR3 comprises 16 residues. Germline CDR1 and CDR2: LGHNA and YNFKEQ. The germline V and J ends were trimmed by 0 bases and 8 bases, with 19 bases remaining between them. In DNA form, the CDR3 reads TGTGCCAGCAGCCAAGATCTTCAGGGTGGGGGAGTAGGCTACACCTTC. This sequence encodes CASSQDLQGGGVGYTF.

The sample holds a few counts of this clone. The chain carries TRBV14 and TRBJ1-2; tentatively, D is TRBD1 (6 bases). CDR1 SGHDN and CDR2 FVKESK come from the germline V gene. CDR3 length: 16 residues. Trimming removed 1 base at V and 4 bases at J, with 16 bases between. CDR3 in DNA: TGTGCCAGCAGCCAAGTTGGGATAGGACAGTTCTATGGCTACACCTTC. Translating gives CASSQVGIGQFYGYTF.

This chain joins TRBV10-3 and TRBJ2-6; D unresolved. The CDR3 is 15 residues long. Trimming left V 0 bases short and J 0 bases short, with 3 bases between. The germline CDR1 and CDR2 sequences are ENHRY and SYGVKD. The CDR3 sequence is CAISESFSGANVLTF. The CDR3 DNA follows: TGTGCCATCAGTGAGTCATTCTCTGGGGCCAACGTCCTGACTTTC.

This chain joins TRBV15 and TRBJ2-3, with D unclear. Germline CDR1 is LNHNV and CDR2 is YYDKDF (reference sequence). The CDR3 extends over 14 amino acids. Trimming removed 3 bases at V and 0 bases at J, with 7 bases between. CDR3 in DNA: TGTGCCACCAGCAGCCCAGCTAGCACAGATACGCAGTATTTT. This codes for CATSSPASTDTQYF. The full variable domain, completed using reference TRBV15 and TRBJ2-3, is DAMVIQNPRYQVTQFGKPVTLSCSQTLNHNVMYWYQQKSSQAPKLLFHYYDKDFNNEADTPDNFQSRRPNTSFCFLDIRSPGLGDTAMYLCATSSPASTDTQYFGPGTRLTVL.

The chain combines TRBV29-1 with TRBJ1-1; the match to TRBD1 covers 7 bases. The CDR3 runs 13 residues. Germline V gene lookup returns CDR1 SQVTM and CDR2 ANQGSEA. After removal of 7 bases from V and 1 base from J, the junction contained 6 bases not matched to a gene. The CDR3 region has the DNA TGCAGCGCTAGTAGACAGGGGAACACTGAAGCTTTCTTT. Translated, it gives CSASRQGNTEAFF.

This chain uses TRBV9 with TRBJ1-4, with 8 positions matching TRBD1. Unmatched junction bases numbered 9, after V lost 0 bases and J lost 8 bases. This CDR3 is built from 16 residues. Germline V gene data show CDR1 as SGDLS and CDR2 as YYNGEE. The CDR3 loop reads CASSVGGGTGLEKLFF. The CDR3 nucleotides read TGTGCCAGCAGCGTAGGGGGTGGGACAGGACTAGAAAAACTGTTTTTT.

V and J are TRBV28 and TRBJ1-2; maybe TRBD1 (5 bases). The CDR3 covers 15 residues. Trimming cost V 2 bases and J 2 bases, with 12 bases left between them. CDR1 MDHEN and CDR2 SYDVKM come from the germline V gene. The CDR3: CASSLIGGENYGYTF. CDR3 nucleotides: TGTGCCAGCAGTTTAATTGGGGGAGAAAACTATGGCTACACCTTC.

This clone was counted a single time. The chain carries TRBV7-6 and TRBJ2-1; a weak D match, TRBD2 (6 bases). Between the trimmed V and J ends, which lost 3 bases and 1 base, there was a span of 13 bases. Germline V lookup: CDR1 SGHVS, CDR2 FNYEAQ. The length of the CDR3 is 16 residues. The CDR3 nucleotides read TGTGCCAGCAGCTTCTTGACGGGAGATTCCTACAATGAGCAGTTCTTC. Its protein is CASSFLTGDSYNEQFF.

V and J are TRBV6-1 and TRBJ2-3; D is possibly TRBD1 or TRBD2 (6 bases each). Germline V gene data show CDR1 as MNHNS and CDR2 as SASEGT. V was clipped by 4 bases and J by 2 bases, with 13 bases between them. The length of the CDR3 is 15 residues. CDR3 protein: CASSVWGAATDTQYF. The CDR3 DNA is TGTGCCAGCAGTGTATGGGGGGCCGCCACAGATACGCAGTATTTT.

This sequence joins TRBV7-6 and TRBJ2-2; TRBD1 or TRBD2 may be the D gene (5 bases each). This CDR3 region has 17 residues. CDR1 and CDR2 from the germline V gene are SGHVS and FNYEAQ. V shed 5 bases and J shed 6 bases, with 22 bases lying between them. CDR3 coding DNA: TGTGCCAGCAGCGCAACCGGGACCGTGGATGCACCCGGGGAGCTGTTTTTT. It translates to CASSATGTVDAPGELFF.